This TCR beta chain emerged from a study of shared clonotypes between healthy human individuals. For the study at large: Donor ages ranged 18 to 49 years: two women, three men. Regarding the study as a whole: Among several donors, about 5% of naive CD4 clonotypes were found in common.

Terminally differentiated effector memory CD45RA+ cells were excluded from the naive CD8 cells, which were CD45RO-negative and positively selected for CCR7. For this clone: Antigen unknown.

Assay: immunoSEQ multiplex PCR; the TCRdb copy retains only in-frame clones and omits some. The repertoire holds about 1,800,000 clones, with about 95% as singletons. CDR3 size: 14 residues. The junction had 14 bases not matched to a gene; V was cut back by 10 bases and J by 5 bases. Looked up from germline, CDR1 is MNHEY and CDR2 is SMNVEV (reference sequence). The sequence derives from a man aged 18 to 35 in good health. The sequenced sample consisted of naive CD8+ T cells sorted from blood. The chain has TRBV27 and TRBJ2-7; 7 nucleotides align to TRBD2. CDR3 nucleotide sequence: TGTGCCACCGAAACTAGCGTTGGGTCCAACGAGCAGTACTTC. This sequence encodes CATETSVGSNEQYF.